This T cell receptor (beta chain) was captured by sequencing in a study of OX40 agonist ivuxolimab in advanced cancers. The CDR3 covers 14 residues. In germline, CDR1 is MDHEN, CDR2 SYDVKM. V was shortened by 2 bases and J by 4 bases, with 11 bases between the two germline ends. Produced via immunoSEQ multiplex PCR; TCRdb's table is partial and in-frame only. The sample has roughly 20,000 clones; approximately 82% are singletons. The clonotype comes from an adult with an advanced solid tumor such as melanoma, head and neck, liver or kidney cancer. The chain employs TRBV28 and TRBJ1-2, with D possibly matching TRBD1 (5 bases). The sequenced sample was CD4+ or CD8+ T cells sorted from blood, obtained in a trial of the OX40 agonist ivuxolimab. The CDR3 DNA reads TGTGCCAGCAGTTTAGACAGTACCCCCTATGGCTACACCTTC. It specifies CASSLDSTPYGYTF.